This TCR beta chain was recorded in a study of blood T cell repertoires in COVID-19. Study-level background: Both acute and convalescent COVID-19 samples were obtained from the United States, Italy and Spain.

The table came from immunoSEQ multiplex PCR; TCRdb's copy has only in-frame clones and leaves some out. The table lists 250,000 to 350,000 clones, approximately 85% of them singletons. Germline loops: CDR1 LNHDA, CDR2 SQIVND (reference sequence). Trimming removed 0 bases at V and 2 bases at J, with 10 bases between. The CDR3 runs to 15 residues. The sequencing sample was made of PBMCs or T cells enriched from blood (not recorded which). The chain joins TRBV19 to TRBJ1-2, with TRBD1 as a possible D gene (6 bases). The origin of this receptor is a woman aged 25-40 years who had recovered from COVID-19. In DNA, the CDR3 is TGTGCCAGTAGTATAGAACGGGGGGCAAACTATGGCTACACCTTC. This translates into CASSIERGANYGYTF.